This is a list of T cell receptor beta chains from one sample in a study of blood T cell repertoires in COVID-19. The table came from immunoSEQ multiplex PCR; TCRdb's copy has only in-frame clones and leaves some out. This sample has about 270,000 clones; about nine tenths occur once, and the top ten carry about 3%. Source material: PBMCs or T cells enriched from blood (not recorded which). Receptors originate from a woman between 50 and 59 years old who had recovered from COVID-19. Both conserved end residues are part of each CDR3. A D gene is named only where the DNA matches it firmly. Size tells how often a clone was seen (once, few, many) or the class of an expanded clone, and some rows leave it out.

size	J	V	D	CDR3	DNA
once	TRBJ2-1	TRBV4-2	TRBD1	CASSHEPPGGSYNEQFF	TGTGCCAGCAGCCATGAACCCCCAGGGGGCTCCTACAATGAGCAGTTCTTC
-	TRBJ1-1	TRBV29-1	-	CSVLEGWVTEAFF	TGCAGCGTTTTAGAGGGTTGGGTTACTGAAGCTTTCTTT
-	TRBJ2-5	TRBV4-3	-	CASSQDIRETQYF	TGCGCCAGCAGCCAAGATATCCGGGAGACCCAGTACTTC
once	TRBJ1-1	TRBV7-2	-	CASSLGPTPNTEAFF	TGTGCCAGCAGCTTAGGCCCGACTCCAAACACTGAAGCTTTCTTT
few	TRBJ2-1	TRBV2	TRBD2	CASSEGGPGNEQFF	TGTGCCAGCAGTGAGGGAGGGCCTGGCAATGAGCAGTTCTTC
-	TRBJ1-1	TRBV27	TRBD1	CASSLGTVTEAFF	TGTGCCAGCAGCCTCGGGACAGTGACTGAAGCTTTCTTT
-	TRBJ1-3	TRBV3-1/TRBV3-2	TRBD1	CASSQVGQGRNTIYF	TGTGCCAGCAGCCAAGTAGGACAGGGGCGAAACACCATATATTTT
-	TRBJ2-3	TRBV24-1	TRBD2	CATSAPGVAGGDTQYF	TGTGCCACCAGTGCCCCGGGGGTAGCGGGAGGCGATACGCAGTATTTT
-	TRBJ2-1	TRBV19	-	CASSELARGGNEQFF	TGTGCCAGTAGTGAACTAGCCCGGGGTGGCAATGAGCAGTTCTTC
-	TRBJ2-7	TRBV7-2	TRBD2	CASSPASGGSYEQYF	TGTGCCAGCAGCCCGGCTAGCGGGGGCTCCTACGAGCAGTACTTC
once	TRBJ2-3	TRBV5-1	-	CASNPTGLGGTDTQYF	TGCGCCAGCAATCCAACAGGGTTAGGAGGCACAGATACGCAGTATTTT
-	TRBJ2-2	TRBV15	TRBD2	CATSRGGTGELFF	TGTGCCACCAGCAGGGGAGGGACCGGGGAGCTGTTTTTT
-	TRBJ1-4	TRBV5-6	TRBD1	CASSLQGLPNEKLFF	TGTGCCAGCAGCTTACAGGGGTTGCCTAATGAAAAACTGTTTTTT
-	TRBJ2-1	TRBV4-3	TRBD2	CASSQGGGSYNEQFF	TGCGCCAGCAGCCAAGGGGGGGGCTCCTACAATGAGCAGTTCTTC
-	TRBJ1-2	TRBV3-1/TRBV3-2	-	CASSHSSGTYSYGYTF	TGTGCCAGCAGCCACAGTTCCGGGACTTACTCCTATGGCTACACCTTC
once	TRBJ2-2	TRBV23-1	-	CASSQQTANTGELFF	TGCGCCAGCAGTCAACAGACAGCGAACACCGGGGAGCTGTTTTTT
-	TRBJ1-4	TRBV28	-	CANYDRLNEKLFF	TGTGCCAACTACGACAGGCTTAATGAAAAACTGTTTTTT
-	TRBJ1-1	TRBV7-2	-	CASSLGGLIGTEAFF	TGTGCCAGCAGCTTAGGGGGGCTTATAGGAACTGAAGCTTTCTTT
-	TRBJ1-5	TRBV7-2	-	CASSLDGSNQPQHF	TGTGCCAGCAGCCTAGACGGTAGCAATCAGCCCCAGCATTTT
once	TRBJ1-2	TRBV28	-	CASSFSQVDGYTF	TGTGCCAGCAGTTTCTCCCAGGTTGACGGCTACACCTTC
-	TRBJ1-3	TRBV7-2	-	CASSTYQDSGNTIYF	TGTGCCAGCAGCACGTATCAGGACTCTGGAAACACCATATATTTT
-	TRBJ2-5	TRBV2	-	CANRLQETQYF	TGTGCCAACCGCCTACAAGAGACCCAGTACTTC
once	TRBJ1-2	TRBV10-1	TRBD1	CASNGPRIGQGQKRGYTF	TGCGCCAGCAACGGGCCACGAATAGGACAGGGGCAAAAGCGTGGCTACACCTTC
-	TRBJ2-7	TRBV7-3	TRBD2	CASSFGDAGGYEQYF	TGTGCCAGCAGCTTTGGTGATGCGGGAGGATACGAGCAGTACTTC
few	TRBJ1-5	TRBV2	-	CASSGQLSNQPQHF	TGTGCCAGCAGTGGACAGCTGAGCAATCAGCCCCAGCATTTT
-	TRBJ1-4	TRBV6-5	TRBD1	CASSYSRDSRKLFF	TGTGCCAGCAGTTACTCCCGGGACAGTAGAAAACTGTTTTTT
-	TRBJ1-1	TRBV18	TRBD1	CASSPGQVDTEAFF	TGTGCCAGCTCACCGGGACAGGTTGACACTGAAGCTTTCTTT
-	TRBJ2-7	TRBV6-5	TRBD1	CASSRDRQSYEQYF	TGTGCCAGCAGCCGGGACAGGCAAAGCTACGAGCAGTACTTC
-	TRBJ1-1	TRBV9	TRBD1	CASSPRTGKNTEAFF	TGTGCCAGCAGCCCCCGGACAGGGAAGAACACTGAAGCTTTCTTT
-	TRBJ2-1	TRBV7-3	TRBD2	CASSPRARGDSYNEQFF	TGTGCCAGCAGCCCCCGGGCGCGGGGGGACTCCTACAATGAGCAGTTCTTC
-	TRBJ1-2	TRBV19	TRBD1	CASSSGQGRNYGYTF	TGTGCCAGTAGTTCAGGACAGGGAAGAAACTATGGCTACACCTTC
-	TRBJ2-1	TRBV6-6	TRBD2	CASSLKREASEQFF	TGTGCCAGCAGCCTCAAGCGGGAGGCTAGTGAGCAGTTCTTC
-	TRBJ1-2	TRBV2	-	CASSEQGDRYGYTF	TGTGCCAGCAGTGAACAAGGGGATCGCTATGGCTACACCTTC
once	TRBJ2-2	TRBV6-2/TRBV6-3	TRBD2	CASSHGLATGELFF	TGTGCCAGCAGTCATGGACTAGCGACCGGGGAGCTGTTTTTT
-	TRBJ1-5	TRBV28	-	CASSVAKGSNQPQHF	TGTGCCAGCAGTGTCGCTAAGGGGAGCAATCAGCCCCAGCATTTT